What follows are 6 T cell receptor beta chains derived from one specimen sequenced in a study of blood T cell repertoires in COVID-19. Using immunoSEQ multiplex PCR, the repertoire was profiled, and TCRdb retains in-frame clones only, with some absent. The sample has under 250,000 clones, approximately 83% seen once. Source material: peripheral blood. These receptors were taken from a man aged 50 or older with active or convalescent COVID-19.

V gene TRBV18 combines with J gene TRBJ2-7; the match to TRBD1 covers 11 bases. The CDR3 extends over 14 amino acids. The V gene's germline CDR1 is KGHSH and CDR2 LQKENI. After removal of 6 bases from V and 3 bases from J, the junction contained 4 bases not matched to a gene. The CDR3 region is CASSGGTGGYEQYF. DNA of the CDR3: TGTGCCAGCTCTGGTGGGACAGGGGGCTACGAGCAGTACTTC.

The genes are TRBV6-5 and TRBJ1-2; D gene ambiguous. The germline CDR1 and CDR2 sequences are MNHEY and SVGAGI. Trimming pared 10 bases from V and 2 bases from J, leaving 8 bases between. The CDR3 has 11 amino acids. The CDR3 loop reads CATEGNYGYTF. CDR3 bases: TGTGCCACCGAGGGAAACTATGGCTACACCTTC.

The chain employs TRBV5-4 and TRBJ2-6, with D possibly being TRBD1 (5 bases). Germline lookup yields CDR1 SGHNT and CDR2 YYREEE (reference sequence). V shed 4 bases and J shed 4 bases, with 15 bases lying between them. CDR3 length equals 16 residues. DNA of the CDR3: TGTGCCAGCAGCCTCCCCAGGGCGACAGGGGCCAACGTCCTGACTTTC. This sequence encodes CASSLPRATGANVLTF.

This clone was counted a few times. This chain uses TRBV5-1 with TRBJ2-7; D may be TRBD1 (6 bases). Germline V gene sequence: CDR1 SGHRS, CDR2 YFSETQ. The CDR3 sequence is 16 residues long. Trimming cost V 4 bases and J 2 bases, with 19 bases left between them. In DNA form, the CDR3 reads TGCGCCAGCAGCCCACCCACAGGGAATGTCGCCTACGAGCAGTACTTC. Protein product: CASSPPTGNVAYEQYF. Drawing the rest from reference TRBV5-1 and TRBJ2-7, the complete variable domain is KAGVTQTPRYLIKTRGQQVTLSCSPISGHRSVSWYQQTPGQGLQFLFEYFSETQRNKGNFPGRFSGRQFSNSRSEMNVSTLELGDSALYLCASSPPTGNVAYEQYFGPGTRLTVT.

V usage is TRBV29-1 and J usage is TRBJ1-1; D is perhaps TRBD1 (5 bases). V lost 4 bases to trimming and J lost 7 bases, with 19 bases between them. Germline V lookup: CDR1 SQVTM, CDR2 ANQGSEA. This CDR3 region has 14 residues. DNA for the CDR3: TGCAGCGTTGTAGTCAGGGAGGTCGTAGGTGAAGCTTTCTTT. This gives the protein CSVVVREVVGEAFF.

V usage is TRBV5-1 and J usage is TRBJ2-3; no clear D. The ends were cut back, 0 bases at V and 3 bases at J, with 11 bases in the middle. Germline CDR1 reads SGHRS; CDR2 reads YFSETQ. The CDR3 has 15 amino acids. DNA for the CDR3: TGCGCCAGCAGCTTGGGGGCCATACTGACAGATACGCAGTATTTT. Protein product: CASSLGAILTDTQYF.